Detailed here is one T cell receptor (beta chain). As yet, its antigen is unknown. It was RNA transcripts that yielded the amplified TCR beta CDR3 regions. First-round RT-PCR with HTBI primers amplified the TCR CDR3 region. TCRdb reprocessed the multiplex PCR reads via MiXCR and lists one record per CDR3 protein. The repertoire holds roughly 570,000 distinct CDR3 sequences, with about 43% as singletons. The sample comes from a study of T cells in Graves' hyperthyroidism and ophthalmopathy. Study results and limitations: Most thyroid clonotypes expanded above 0.001 were also detected in blood.

Exclusion of a patient resulted from uncontrolled infection, other autoimmune disease, pregnancy or lactation. Trimming shortened V by 0 bases and J by 6 bases, and 11 bases separated the two germline ends. This CDR3 region has 14 residues. From germline, CDR1 is GTSNPN and CDR2 SVGIG (reference sequence). The chain recombines TRBV30 with TRBJ2-2; D is undetermined. Input material: peripheral blood or thyroid tissue (not recorded which). The TCR sequence derives from an adult woman with Graves' disease, either hyperthyroidism or ophthalmopathy (not recorded which). CDR3 amino acids: CAWSVDRPAGELFF. The DNA of the CDR3 is TGTGCCTGGAGTGTTGATCGCCCGGCCGGGGAGCTGTTTTTT.